Given below is one T cell receptor (beta chain) in context. Sequencing used immunoSEQ multiplex PCR; TCRdb keeps in-frame clones, though not all of them. The data hold approximately 2,200,000 clones, with around 93% observed a single time. Positive CCR7 selection of CD45RO-negative cells yielded the naive CD8 cells, and terminally differentiated effector memory CD45RA+ cells were excluded. The junction had 9 bases not matched to a gene; V was cut back by 4 bases and J by 6 bases. This CDR3 contains 15 residues. From germline, CDR1 is SGDLS and CDR2 YYNGEE. The sample originates from a study of shared clonotypes between healthy human individuals.

This clonotype was sampled from a young man in good health. Some clones in this sample may be carry-over from other donors' samples. Sequenced material: naive CD8+ T cells from PBMCs. The chain uses TRBV9 and TRBJ2-1, with 8 bases lining up with TRBD2. Here the CDR3 reads CASSISGNGPNEQFF. The CDR3 bases are TGTGCCAGCAGCATTAGCGGGAATGGCCCCAATGAGCAGTTCTTC.